Below are 11 T cell receptor beta chains sequenced from a single sample in a study of blood T cells in healthy people across ages. The second PCR ran roughly 7 to 12 cycles with a sample-barcoded 5' primer and J-beta primers. Via MiXCR, TCRdb re-called the 5' RACE reads, giving one row per CDR3 protein. The sample comprises about 760,000 distinct CDR3 sequences, around 25% of which are singletons, and roughly a tenth rests with the top ten. These data are also associated with another study on T cells of mothers and their children.

The sequencing input was blood. The receptors were sampled from a boy between 5 and 17 years old in good health.

This clonotype was observed a few times. The chain joins TRBV9 to TRBJ2-1; TRBD1 or TRBD2 may be the D gene (5 bases each). The CDR3 totals 15 residues. CDR1 and CDR2 (germline): SGDLS, YYNGEE. The V and J ends lost 4 bases and 6 bases respectively, with 17 bases between them. The CDR3 loop is CASSPRDLVFNEQFF. CDR3 DNA: TGTGCCAGCAGCCCCCGGGACCTAGTCTTCAATGAGCAGTTCTTC.

The rearrangement links TRBV5-1 to TRBJ1-4; no reliable D call. The CDR3 is 19 residues long. The V gene's germline CDR1 is SGHRS and CDR2 YFSETQ. Trimming removed 4 bases at V and 4 bases at J, with 26 bases between. In DNA form, the CDR3 reads TGCGCCAGCAGCCCCGGGTTCGGGATCACAGACCAATTTAATGAAAAACTGTTTTTT. The encoded protein is CASSPGFGITDQFNEKLFF.

The chain is built from TRBV5-1 and TRBJ2-5, with D possibly being TRBD1 (5 bases). In germline, CDR1 is SGHRS, CDR2 YFSETQ. The CDR3 consists of 15 residues. Trimming took off 2 bases at V and 1 base at J, with 12 bases between the two ends. The CDR3 reads CASSLLTATQETQYF. CDR3 bases: TGCGCCAGCAGCTTACTGACAGCGACCCAAGAGACCCAGTACTTC.

This clonotype was seen a handful of times. The genes are TRBV5-1 and TRBJ2-6; the match to TRBD1 covers 7 bases. Germline CDR1 and CDR2: SGHRS and YFSETQ. The trim removed 4 bases at V and 0 bases at J, leaving 10 bases unmatched. This CDR3 region has 18 residues. The CDR3 reads CASSPWGTENSGANVLTF. The CDR3 DNA sequence: TGCGCCAGCAGCCCTTGGGGGACAGAGAACTCTGGGGCCAACGTCCTGACTTTC.

CDR3 DNA: TGCGCCAGCAGTGAACTAAGCACCGGGGAGCTGTTTTTT. Its protein is CASSELSTGELFF. The chain combines TRBV10-1 with TRBJ2-2; no clear D. The ends were cut back, 3 bases at V and 4 bases at J, with 6 bases in the middle. The length of the CDR3 is 13 residues. The V gene's germline CDR1 is WNHNN and CDR2 SYGVQD (reference sequence).

The chain couples TRBV4-2 to TRBJ2-1, with TRBD2 matching over 11 bases. Losses at the gene ends were 3 bases for V and 8 bases for J; bases not matched to a gene: 9. This CDR3 is built from 16 residues. Germline CDR1 is LGHNA and CDR2 is YNFKEQ. CDR3 DNA sequence: TGTGCCAGCAGCCATAGTAGTACTAGCGGGAGTTATGAGCAGTTCTTC. The encoded protein is CASSHSSTSGSYEQFF.

The chain joins TRBV20-1 to TRBJ2-7, with D maybe TRBD1 (6 bases). The last part of the DNA fits TRBJ2-1 better; the J call may be wrong. The CDR3 contains 16 residues. CDR1 and CDR2 (germline): DFQATT, SNEGSKA (reference sequence). Written as DNA, the CDR3 is TGCAGTGCTAGAGTGGCTAGCCGGCGTCAGGGGAATGAGCAGTTCTTC. It is translated as CSARVASRRQGNEQFF.

The V and J genes are TRBV7-9 and TRBJ2-7, with 8 bases lining up with TRBD2. V gave up 9 bases and J gave up 3 bases; unmatched junction bases: 13. The CDR3 is 15 amino acids. Germline V CDR1 and CDR2: SEHNR, FQNEAQ (reference sequence). The CDR3: CARSPRVAGLYEQYF. CDR3 coding DNA: TGTGCCAGGAGCCCGCGGGTAGCGGGGCTCTACGAGCAGTACTTC.

This clonotype was found a few times. The chain employs TRBV29-1 and TRBJ1-1; the D is unclear. The germline CDR1 and CDR2 sequences are SQVTM and ANQGSEA. V was shortened by 6 bases and J by 3 bases, with 11 bases between the two germline ends. This CDR3 is 12 amino acids long. The CDR3 DNA reads TGCAGCGTATGGGTCAGCTACACTGAAGCTTTCTTT. This codes for CSVWVSYTEAFF. The entire variable domain, with the rest obtained from reference TRBV29-1 and TRBJ1-1, is as follows: SAVISQKPSRDICQRGTSLTIQCQVDSQVTMMFWYRQQPGQSLTLIATANQGSEATYESGFVIDKFPISRPNLTFSTLTVSNMSPEDSSIYLCSVWVSYTEAFFGQGTRLTVV.

The chain employs TRBV5-1 and TRBJ2-4, with 7 bases aligning to TRBD1. In germline, CDR1 is SGHRS, CDR2 YFSETQ. The CDR3 has 14 residues. The V gene end was trimmed by 5 bases and the J gene end by 1 base; junction bases not matched to a gene: 3. The CDR3 nucleotides read TGCGCCAGCAGGCCACAGGGGGCCAAAAACATTCAGTACTTC. Its translation is CASRPQGAKNIQYF.

Ten or more counts support this clonotype. J is TRBJ2-5 and V is TRBV29-1, with TRBD2 matching 16 bases. The CDR3 is made up of 15 amino acids. CDR1 and CDR2 from the germline V gene are SQVTM and ANQGSEA. V trimming: 6 bases; J trimming: 5 bases; junction bases outside the gene matches: 6. CDR3 protein: CSVGLAGGPMETQYF. The CDR3 DNA reads TGCAGCGTGGGACTAGCGGGAGGGCCAATGGAGACCCAGTACTTC.